This T cell receptor beta chain comes out of a study of blood T cell repertoires in COVID-19. The length of the CDR3 is 16 residues. Germline assignment: CDR1 MNHEY and CDR2 SVGAGI. Trimming removed 2 bases from V and 6 bases from J; junction bases left unmatched: 9. Produced via immunoSEQ multiplex PCR; TCRdb's table is partial and in-frame only. Of around 300,000 clones in the sample, about 90% are singletons; the top ten hold roughly 5%. Sequenced sample: PBMCs or T cells enriched from blood (not recorded which). This sequence joins TRBV6-5 and TRBJ2-3; 9 bases match TRBD2. This receptor was taken from a woman younger than 45 who had recovered from COVID-19. The CDR3 DNA is TGTGCCAGCAGTTACATCGGACTAGCGAGGGCGGATACGCAGTATTTT. Its translation: CASSYIGLARADTQYF.